Included here is one T cell receptor beta chain sequence, with context. The sample originates from a study of blood T cell repertoires in COVID-19. For the study at large: T cells, B-cell-depleted T cells, or PBMCs supplied cDNA or gDNA.

There are 15 residues in the CDR3. Using immunoSEQ multiplex PCR, the repertoire was profiled, and TCRdb retains in-frame clones only, with some absent. The table includes 55,000 to 85,000 clones, 70% to 85% detected once. This rearrangement joins TRBV21-1 to TRBJ2-4; the D segment call TRBD1 is taken from the table without a DNA check. TRBV21-1 is noted as a pseudogene. This TCR derives from a man in his fifties or sixties with active or convalescent COVID-19. The sample taken for sequencing was peripheral blood. The CDR3 DNA follows: TGTGCCAGCAGCAAAGGGACAGGGGCGGGGGACATTCAGTACTTC. This encodes CASSKGTGAGDIQYF.